This T cell receptor (beta chain) is from a study of blood T cell repertoires in COVID-19. Whole-study context: The United States, Italy and Spain provided the acute and convalescent COVID-19 samples.

Study processing details: Amplification with reference gene primers provided the estimates of nucleated cell counts. Generated by immunoSEQ multiplex PCR, the TCRdb table keeps only in-frame clones and is missing some. Clonal size and the V and J genes are those of that table, whereas D and trimming came from the DNA. The sample consists of about 180,000 clones, 89% of them appearing once. Adults between roughly 18 and 89 years of age took part from under 30 US areas. Per the germline V gene, CDR1 is WNHNN and CDR2 is SYGVQD (reference sequence). This CDR3 comprises 13 residues. Between the trimmed V and J ends, which lost 6 bases and 6 bases, there was a span of 11 bases.

The gene calls are TRBV10-1 and TRBJ2-2; D gene unclear. The source of this sequence is a woman between 40 and 55 years old with acute COVID-19. Input material: PBMCs or T cells enriched from blood (not recorded which). The CDR3 here is CASRDSPAGELFF. CDR3 in DNA: TGCGCCAGCAGAGACTCCCCCGCCGGGGAGCTGTTTTTT.